This T cell receptor beta chain came from a study of cytomegalovirus exposure and HLA in healthy donors. Whole-study findings and limits: As was reported, the HLA-A and HLA-B alleles of most subjects were accurately predicted from TCR beta sequences. For presence/absence analyses, sequencing depth was assumed to be roughly uniform across donors. Associated with cytomegalovirus, according to the listing, were 164 TCR beta chains. Later analysis indicated greater clonal expansion among HLA-associated TCR beta chains than among equally common other chains.

Germline-derived CDR1 and CDR2 are SEHNR and FQNEAQ (reference sequence). The V segment lost 4 bases and the J segment 13 bases; nucleotides outside the gene matches: 27. CDR3 length equals 19 residues. PCR involved 60 Vbeta and 13 Jbeta primers. The table came from immunoSEQ multiplex PCR; TCRdb's copy has only in-frame clones and leaves some out. The sample carries about 140,000 clones, roughly 88% recorded once. Notes on this clone: Its antigen is not identified.

The sequencing input was PBMCs. This chain uses TRBV7-9 with TRBJ2-7; TRBD2 matches at 11 bases. This TCR was recovered from a woman aged 40 to 50 in good health and CMV-seronegative. The CDR3 here is CASSSSVREGTSGIMREYF. In nucleotides, the CDR3 is TGTGCCAGCAGCTCGTCGGTGAGGGAGGGGACTAGCGGTATCATGAGAGAATACTTC.